This TCR beta chain was sequenced during a study of cytomegalovirus exposure and HLA in healthy donors. The method was immunoSEQ multiplex PCR; TCRdb's version includes in-frame clones alone and lacks a portion of them. This sample has approximately 150,000 clones, with roughly nine tenths found just once. V was pared by 6 bases and J by 2 bases, with 5 bases between. The CDR3 loop spans 12 amino acids. Germline loops: CDR1 MNHEY, CDR2 SMNVEV (reference sequence). This rearrangement joins TRBV27 to TRBJ1-5; D unresolved. This receptor was obtained from a man between 18 and 35 years old in good health and CMV-seronegative. The sample taken for sequencing was PBMCs. In DNA form, the CDR3 reads TGTGCCAGCAGAGTAGGCAATCAGCCCCAGCATTTT. Protein: CASRVGNQPQHF.